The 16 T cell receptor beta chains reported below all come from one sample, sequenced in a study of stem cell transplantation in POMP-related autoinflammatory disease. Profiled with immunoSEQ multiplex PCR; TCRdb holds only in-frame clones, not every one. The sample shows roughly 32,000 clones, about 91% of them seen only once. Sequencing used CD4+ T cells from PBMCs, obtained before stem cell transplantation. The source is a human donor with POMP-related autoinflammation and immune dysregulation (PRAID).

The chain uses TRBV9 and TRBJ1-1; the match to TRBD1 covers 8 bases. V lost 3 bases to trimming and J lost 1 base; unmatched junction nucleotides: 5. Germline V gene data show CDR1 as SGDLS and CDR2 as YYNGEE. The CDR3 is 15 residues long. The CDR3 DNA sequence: TGTGCCAGCAGCGCAACCGGGACAGGGAACACTGAAGCTTTCTTT. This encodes CASSATGTGNTEAFF.

CDR3 nucleotides: TGTGCCAGCCACCGGGACCTCGCCTACAATGAGCAGTTCTTC. This gives the protein CASHRDLAYNEQFF. The gene calls are TRBV28 and TRBJ2-1, with D perhaps assigned TRBD1 or TRBD2 (5 bases each). The CDR3 runs 14 residues. V was cut by 8 bases and J by 2 bases, with 13 bases left in between. Germline V gives CDR1 MDHEN, CDR2 SYDVKM.

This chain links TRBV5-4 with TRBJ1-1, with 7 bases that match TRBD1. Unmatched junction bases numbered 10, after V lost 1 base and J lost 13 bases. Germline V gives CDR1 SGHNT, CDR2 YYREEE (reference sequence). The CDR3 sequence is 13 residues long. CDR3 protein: CASSLTGETNGFF. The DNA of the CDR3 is TGTGCCAGCAGCTTGACAGGGGAGACTAACGGTTTCTTT.

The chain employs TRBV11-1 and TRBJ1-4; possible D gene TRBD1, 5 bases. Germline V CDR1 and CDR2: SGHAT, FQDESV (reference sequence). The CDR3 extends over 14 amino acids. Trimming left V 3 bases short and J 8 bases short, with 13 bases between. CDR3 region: CASSFTGLEEKLFF. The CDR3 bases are TGTGCCAGCAGCTTTACAGGACTAGAGGAAAAACTGTTTTTT. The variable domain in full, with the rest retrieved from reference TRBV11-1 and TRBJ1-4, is EAEVAQSPRYKITEKSQAVAFWCDPISGHATLYWYRQILGQGPELLVQFQDESVVDDSQLPKDRFSAERLKGVDSTLKIQPAELGDSAMYLCASSFTGLEEKLFFGSGTQLSVL.

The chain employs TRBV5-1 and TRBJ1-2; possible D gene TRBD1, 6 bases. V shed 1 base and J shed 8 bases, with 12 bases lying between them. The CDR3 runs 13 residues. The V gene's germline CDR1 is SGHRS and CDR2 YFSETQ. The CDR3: CASSLNRELGYTF. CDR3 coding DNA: TGCGCCAGCAGCTTGAACAGGGAGCTGGGCTACACCTTC.

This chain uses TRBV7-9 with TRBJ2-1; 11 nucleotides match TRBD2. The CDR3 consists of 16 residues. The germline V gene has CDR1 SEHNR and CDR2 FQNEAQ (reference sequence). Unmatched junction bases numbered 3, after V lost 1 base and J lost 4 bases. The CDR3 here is CASSLGLAGPYNEQFF. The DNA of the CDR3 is TGTGCCAGCAGCTTAGGACTAGCGGGGCCTTACAATGAGCAGTTCTTC.

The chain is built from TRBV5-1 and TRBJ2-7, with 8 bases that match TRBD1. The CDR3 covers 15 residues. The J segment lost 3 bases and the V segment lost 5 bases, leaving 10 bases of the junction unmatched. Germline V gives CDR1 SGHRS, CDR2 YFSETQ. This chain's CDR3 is CASSFWTGPNYEQYF. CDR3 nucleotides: TGCGCCAGCAGTTTCTGGACAGGGCCCAACTACGAGCAGTACTTC.

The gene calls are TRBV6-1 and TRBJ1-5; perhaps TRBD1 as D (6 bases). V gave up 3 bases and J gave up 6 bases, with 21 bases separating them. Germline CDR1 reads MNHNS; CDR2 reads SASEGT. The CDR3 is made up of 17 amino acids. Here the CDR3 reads CASSDPWGGRVGQPQHF. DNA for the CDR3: TGTGCCAGCAGTGATCCCTGGGGGGGGCGCGTCGGTCAGCCCCAGCATTTT.

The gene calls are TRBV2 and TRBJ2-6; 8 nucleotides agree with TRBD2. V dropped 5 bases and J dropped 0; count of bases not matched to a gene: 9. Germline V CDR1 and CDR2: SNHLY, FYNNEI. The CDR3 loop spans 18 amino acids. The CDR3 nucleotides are TGTGCCAGCAGTTTAACTAGCGGCAAAAACTCTGGGGCCAACGTCCTGACTTTC. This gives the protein CASSLTSGKNSGANVLTF.

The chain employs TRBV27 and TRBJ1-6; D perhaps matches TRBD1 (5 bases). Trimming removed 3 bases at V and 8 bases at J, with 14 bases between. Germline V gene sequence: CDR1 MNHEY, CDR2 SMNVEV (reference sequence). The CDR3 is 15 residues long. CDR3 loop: CASSLWGLVDSPLHF. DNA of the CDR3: TGTGCCAGCAGTTTGTGGGGCTTAGTGGATTCACCCCTCCACTTT.

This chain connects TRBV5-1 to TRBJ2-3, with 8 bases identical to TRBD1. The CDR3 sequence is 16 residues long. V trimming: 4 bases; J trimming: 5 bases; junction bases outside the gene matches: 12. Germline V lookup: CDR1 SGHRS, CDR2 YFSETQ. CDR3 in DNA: TGCGCCAGCAGCCCGGACAGGGTGAAGGGGAGAGATACGCAGTATTTT. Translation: CASSPDRVKGRDTQYF.

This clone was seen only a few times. CDR3 coding DNA: TGTGCCAGCACACTCTCTGGGAGGGACGAGCAGTACTTC. It is translated as CASTLSGRDEQYF. The chain combines TRBV7-9 with TRBJ2-7; the match to TRBD2 covers 7 bases. Germline-derived CDR1 and CDR2 are SEHNR and FQNEAQ (reference sequence). The CDR3 totals 13 residues. J lost 5 bases, V lost 7 bases, and 8 bases had no gene match.

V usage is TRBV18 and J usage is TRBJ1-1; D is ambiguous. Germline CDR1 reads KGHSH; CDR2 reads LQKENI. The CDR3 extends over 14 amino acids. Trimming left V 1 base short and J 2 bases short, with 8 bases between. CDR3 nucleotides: TGTGCCAGCTCACCACGGACGGACAACACTGAAGCTTTCTTT. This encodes CASSPRTDNTEAFF.

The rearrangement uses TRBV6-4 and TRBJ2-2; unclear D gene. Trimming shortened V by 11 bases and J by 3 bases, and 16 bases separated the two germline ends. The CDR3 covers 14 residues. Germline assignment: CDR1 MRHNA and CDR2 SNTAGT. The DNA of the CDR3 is TGTGCCGCTGGGGTTGCCGAATACACCGGGGAGCTGTTTTTT. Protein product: CAAGVAEYTGELFF.

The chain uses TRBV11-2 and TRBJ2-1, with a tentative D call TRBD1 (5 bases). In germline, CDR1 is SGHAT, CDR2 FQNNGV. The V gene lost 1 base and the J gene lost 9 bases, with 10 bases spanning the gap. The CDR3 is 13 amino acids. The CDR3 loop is CASSLGRDSEQFF. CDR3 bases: TGTGCCAGCAGCTTAGGCAGGGATAGTGAGCAGTTCTTC.

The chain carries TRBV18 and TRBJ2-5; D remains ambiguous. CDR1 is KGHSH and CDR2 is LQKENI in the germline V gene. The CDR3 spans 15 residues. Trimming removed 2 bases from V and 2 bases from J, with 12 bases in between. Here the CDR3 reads CASSPGLGSQETQYF. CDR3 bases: TGTGCCAGCTCACCAGGGTTGGGTAGTCAAGAGACCCAGTACTTC.